This T cell receptor (beta chain) is drawn from a study of blood T cells in healthy people across ages. Study-wide findings and caveats: The study could not conclusively compare naive and antigen-experienced cells, given its unsorted PBMCs. With naive T cell percentage, TCR beta diversity showed a strong correlation.

The use of a sample-barcoded 5' primer and a J-beta primer mix characterized a second PCR of roughly 6 to 11 cycles. TCRdb called the 5' RACE reads again in MiXCR, with one record for every CDR3 protein. Here the sample spans 550,000 to 700,000 distinct CDR3 sequences, 25% to 30% being singletons. CDR1 is SEHNR, CDR2 FQNEAQ, per germline (reference sequence). The CDR3 has 13 amino acids. Concerning this clonotype itself: The antigen remains undetermined. A much larger clone differs by one base, so this may be a read error.

The chain has TRBV7-9 and TRBJ2-6; possibly TRBD1 for D (5 bases). The sequencing sample was made of blood. The TCR was taken from a woman between 65 and 79 years old in good health. CDR3 nucleotides: TGTGCCAGCAGTTCAGCTGGGGCCAACGTCCAGACTTTC. It yields the protein CASSSAGANVQTF.